The 30 T cell receptor beta chains reported below all come from one sample, sequenced in a study of beta chain features in type 1 diabetes. General study points: Within each of all four CD4+ subsets, Type 1 diabetes patients had TCRB CDR3s that were moderately but significantly shorter.

Antigens of these TCRs are unknown. The whole isolated RNA underwent reverse transcription, so sequencing captured expressed TCRB transcripts. The method was immunoSEQ multiplex PCR; TCRdb's version includes in-frame clones alone and lacks a portion of them. The sample lists around 250,000 clones; around 24% were seen once. The sequenced sample consisted of naive CD4+ T cells from blood. Every receptor here comes from a woman aged 25 to 39 with type 1 diabetes.

The rearrangement uses TRBV5-1 and TRBJ1-1, with 10 nucleotides matching TRBD1. Germline V CDR1 and CDR2: SGHRS, YFSETQ. Trimming at V came to 3 bases and at J to 6 bases, leaving 20 bases not matched to a gene. This CDR3 spans 19 amino acids. The CDR3 DNA reads TGCGCCAGCAGCTGGGGATCTGCGGGACAGGGGTGGGGTATGGCTGAAGCTTTCTTT. Protein sequence: CASSWGSAGQGWGMAEAFF.

The chain carries TRBV12-5 and TRBJ2-7, with 7 bases matching TRBD1. The V segment lost 7 bases and the J segment 5 bases; nucleotides outside the gene matches: 11. Germline lookup yields CDR1 LGHNT and CDR2 FRNRAP. This CDR3 comprises 14 residues. CDR3 in DNA: TGTGCTAGTGCCCAACGGGACAGTTTCGACGAGCAGTACTTC. Protein: CASAQRDSFDEQYF.

This clone turned up a few times. The chain recombines TRBV18 with TRBJ1-1; the match to TRBD1 covers 9 bases. This CDR3 is built from 16 residues. With 5 bases clipped from V and 3 bases from J, the junction kept 10 bases outside the gene matches. Germline loops: CDR1 KGHSH, CDR2 LQKENI. DNA of the CDR3: TGTGCCAGCTCAAGTACAGGGGGCGGTGGAGACACTGAAGCTTTCTTT. Protein sequence: CASSSTGGGGDTEAFF.

The rearrangement joins TRBV30 to TRBJ1-2; no reliable D call. The CDR3 is made up of 11 amino acids. The germline gives CDR1 GTSNPN, CDR2 SVGIG (reference sequence). Trimming cost V 2 bases and J 4 bases, with 5 bases left between them. The CDR3 here is CAWSNGYGYTF. In DNA, the CDR3 is TGTGCCTGGAGTAACGGCTATGGCTACACCTTC.

CDR3 sequence reads: CASSLVSLAGNGGEQFF. The DNA of the CDR3 is TGTGCCAGCAGCTTAGTCTCGCTAGCGGGAAACGGCGGTGAGCAGTTCTTC. The chain has TRBV7-8 and TRBJ2-1; 9 bases fit TRBD2. This CDR3 is built from 17 residues. J gave up 9 bases and V 1 base, and 13 bases lay outside the gene matches. Germline CDR1 SGHVS, CDR2 FQNEAQ.

The chain joins TRBV29-1 to TRBJ1-2, with 10 bases fitting TRBD1. The CDR3 runs 13 residues. Germline V gene lookup returns CDR1 SQVTM and CDR2 ANQGSEA. J gave up 9 bases and V 2 bases, and 6 bases lay outside the gene matches. The DNA for the CDR3 is TGCAGCGTTGAATCGGGGACAGGGGCTAGCTACACCTTC. The encoded protein is CSVESGTGASYTF.

The V and J genes are TRBV2 and TRBJ1-2; 9 bases fit TRBD1. Germline V gene lookup returns CDR1 SNHLY and CDR2 FYNNEI. Trimming took 9 bases from V and 2 from J; bases not matched to a gene: 4. The CDR3 loop spans 13 amino acids. CDR3 amino acids: CARRGQGNYGYTF. As DNA, the CDR3 is TGTGCCAGACGCGGACAGGGGAACTATGGCTACACCTTC. Using reference TRBV2 and TRBJ1-2 for the parts outside the CDR3, the full variable domain is EPEVTQTPSHQVTQMGQEVILRCVPISNHLYFYWYRQILGQKVEFLVSFYNNEISEKSEIFDDQFSVERPDGSNFTLKIRSTKLEDSAMYFCARRGQGNYGYTFGSGTRLTVV.

This clone turned up a few times. The chain combines TRBV18 with TRBJ1-1; D unresolved. CDR1 and CDR2 (germline): KGHSH, LQKENI. The CDR3 is made up of 14 amino acids. V was shortened by 3 bases and J by 5 bases, with 13 bases between the two germline ends. CDR3 amino acids: CASSPTESATEAFF. The CDR3, as DNA: TGTGCCAGCTCACCTACGGAATCAGCGACTGAAGCTTTCTTT.

The chain recombines TRBV7-3 with TRBJ2-1; D possibly corresponds to TRBD1 (6 bases). CDR3 length equals 17 residues. Deletions cut 5 bases from V and 1 base from J, with 18 bases between. CDR1 SGHTA and CDR2 FQGTGA come from the germline V gene. The CDR3 here is CASSPETGLRSYNEQFF. The CDR3, as DNA: TGTGCCAGCAGCCCTGAAACAGGGTTACGTTCCTACAATGAGCAGTTCTTC.

This rearrangement joins TRBV15 to TRBJ2-3; 8 nucleotides agree with TRBD1. CDR3 size: 14 residues. V shed 4 bases and J 5 bases; nucleotides not matched to a gene: 5. Germline values: CDR1 LNHNV, CDR2 YYDKDF (reference sequence). The CDR3 protein is CATSIGQGEDTQYF. In nucleotides, the CDR3 is TGTGCCACCAGCATAGGACAGGGTGAAGATACGCAGTATTTT.

The chain recombines TRBV5-1 with TRBJ1-2; no firm D call. V was clipped by 1 base and J by 3 bases, with 7 bases between them. CDR1 and CDR2 from the germline V gene are SGHRS and YFSETQ. This CDR3 contains 13 residues. The CDR3 DNA follows: TGCGCCAGCAGCTTGTCTGAGGACTATGGCTACACCTTC. Translated: CASSLSEDYGYTF.

This clone appeared a few times. V gene TRBV29-1 combines with J gene TRBJ2-2; TRBD2 matches at 7 bases. The length of the CDR3 is 14 residues. The V segment lost 6 bases and the J segment 5 bases; nucleotides outside the gene matches: 9. CDR1 SQVTM and CDR2 ANQGSEA come from the germline V gene. This CDR3 is CSVTTSLRTGELFF. CDR3 coding DNA: TGCAGCGTCACGACTAGCCTGAGGACCGGGGAGCTGTTTTTT.

The V and J genes are TRBV25-1 and TRBJ2-3; TRBD2 aligns across 9 bases. The CDR3 totals 16 residues. Germline V gives CDR1 MGHDK, CDR2 SYGVNS. V trimming: 3 bases; J trimming: 5 bases; junction bases outside the gene matches: 9. DNA of the CDR3: TGTGCCAGCAGTGATTCTGCGGGAGGGCCGGGAGATACGCAGTATTTT. It specifies CASSDSAGGPGDTQYF. The full variable domain, with the rest looked up from reference TRBV25-1 and TRBJ2-3, is EADIYQTPRYLVIGTGKKITLECSQTMGHDKMYWYQQDPGMELHLIHYSYGVNSTEKGDLSSESTVSRIRTEHFPLTLESARPSHTSQYLCASSDSAGGPGDTQYFGPGTRLTVL.

The chain employs TRBV2 and TRBJ2-1, with 10 bases lining up with TRBD2. Trimming cost V 6 bases and J 7 bases; bases outside gene matches: 6. The germline gives CDR1 SNHLY, CDR2 FYNNEI. The CDR3 has 14 amino acids. The CDR3 spells CASRQLAGPNEQFF. The CDR3 DNA is TGTGCCAGCAGACAACTAGCGGGACCTAATGAGCAGTTCTTC.

The chain couples TRBV5-1 to TRBJ2-5; 8 bases fit TRBD2. J lost 5 bases, V lost 4 bases, and 7 bases had no gene match. The CDR3 is 14 residues long. Per the germline V gene, CDR1 is SGHRS and CDR2 is YFSETQ. The CDR3 sequence: CASSQSGSGETQYF. The DNA for the CDR3 is TGCGCCAGCAGCCAAAGCGGGAGTGGGGAGACCCAGTACTTC.

This clone turned up a few times. This chain links TRBV5-1 with TRBJ1-1; D gene uncertain. Deletions cut 2 bases from V and 1 base from J, with 12 bases between. Looked up from germline, CDR1 is SGHRS and CDR2 is YFSETQ. The CDR3 loop spans 15 amino acids. Here the CDR3 reads CASSFDPAGNTEAFF. The CDR3 bases are TGCGCCAGCAGCTTTGACCCAGCAGGGAACACTGAAGCTTTCTTT.

This clone was observed a handful of times. The rearrangement joins TRBV20-1 to TRBJ2-3; TRBD2 is a possible D gene (6 bases). Deletions cut 8 bases from V and 6 bases from J, with 12 bases between. CDR3 length: 11 amino acids. The germline V gene has CDR1 DFQATT and CDR2 SNEGSKA (reference sequence). CDR3 nucleotide sequence: TGCAGTCTGGGGGAGGCGGATACGCAGTATTTT. Residues: CSLGEADTQYF.

This sequence joins TRBV7-9 and TRBJ2-5; 7 bases align to TRBD2. Germline V gene sequence: CDR1 SEHNR, CDR2 FQNEAQ (reference sequence). V was pared by 1 base and J by 0 bases, with 5 bases of the junction left unmatched. This CDR3 is 16 amino acids long. The CDR3 DNA reads as TGTGCCAGCAGCTTAGGGACTAGAAGGGACCAAGAGACCCAGTACTTC. Protein: CASSLGTRRDQETQYF.

The table lists this clone with a few counts. This rearrangement joins TRBV29-1 to TRBJ1-2; 7 bases agree with TRBD1. Germline lookup yields CDR1 SQVTM and CDR2 ANQGSEA. The CDR3 covers 15 residues. V lost 7 bases and J lost 3; bases outside the gene matches: 14. CDR3 DNA sequence: TGCAGCGCCCGGGACAGCCCCATAGGGGACTATGGCTACACCTTC. Its protein is CSARDSPIGDYGYTF.

V gene TRBV5-1 combines with J gene TRBJ1-1; the D is unclear. V lost 1 base to trimming and J lost 3 bases, with 10 bases between them. Germline V lookup: CDR1 SGHRS, CDR2 YFSETQ. CDR3 length: 14 residues. The CDR3 protein is CASSLLRLDTEAFF. In nucleotides, the CDR3 is TGCGCCAGCAGCTTGCTCCGGTTGGACACTGAAGCTTTCTTT.

This clone was detected a few times. The genes are TRBV23-1 and TRBJ2-5; D may be TRBD1 (5 bases). TRBV23-1 carries the ORF label, with uncertain function. V lost 4 bases and J 5 bases, leaving 17 bases between the germline ends. This CDR3 region has 15 residues. CDR3 nucleotides: TGCGCCAGCAGTCCCAGTCAGGGATTGGGGGAGACCCAGTACTTC. Amino acid sequence: CASSPSQGLGETQYF.

There are a few counts of this clone. This chain connects TRBV5-1 to TRBJ2-7; tentatively, D is TRBD1 (6 bases). The ends were cut back, 0 bases at V and 7 bases at J, with 8 bases in the middle. There are 12 residues in the CDR3. Looked up from germline, CDR1 is SGHRS and CDR2 is YFSETQ. The CDR3 bases are TGCGCCAGCAGCTTGGGCAGGGGAGAGCAGTACTTC. Encoded protein: CASSLGRGEQYF.

This sequence joins TRBV7-9 and TRBJ2-2; weak D call: TRBD2 (6 bases). This CDR3 has 17 amino acids. V was cut by 0 bases and J by 4 bases, with 15 bases left in between. Germline-derived CDR1 and CDR2 are SEHNR and FQNEAQ (reference sequence). This chain's CDR3 is CASSLAWGLLATGELFF. The CDR3 coding sequence is TGTGCCAGCAGCTTAGCGTGGGGTTTACTAGCCACCGGGGAGCTGTTTTTT.

The gene calls are TRBV11-2 and TRBJ2-5; 7 nucleotides agree with TRBD2. Germline V gene lookup returns CDR1 SGHAT and CDR2 FQNNGV. V dropped 4 bases and J dropped 4; count of bases not matched to a gene: 0. The CDR3 contains 12 residues. The CDR3 DNA reads as TGTGCCAGCAGCTCGGGGGGAGAGACCCAGTACTTC. It yields the protein CASSSGGETQYF.

The table lists this clone with a few counts. This chain uses TRBV29-1 with TRBJ1-1, with D possibly being TRBD1 (5 bases). The V end lost 7 bases, the J end lost 3 bases, and 18 bases lay between the germline ends. This CDR3 comprises 14 residues. Germline V CDR1 and CDR2: SQVTM, ANQGSEA. The CDR3 here is CSGGSQGRHTEAFF. Written as DNA, the CDR3 is TGCAGCGGGGGAAGTCAGGGTAGGCACACTGAAGCTTTCTTT. The variable domain in full, with the rest retrieved from reference TRBV29-1 and TRBJ1-1, is SAVISQKPSRDICQRGTSLTIQCQVDSQVTMMFWYRQQPGQSLTLIATANQGSEATYESGFVIDKFPISRPNLTFSTLTVSNMSPEDSSIYLCSGGSQGRHTEAFFGQGTRLTVV.

This clone was counted only a few times. The chain uses TRBV19 and TRBJ1-5; 9 positions agree with TRBD1. CDR1 and CDR2 from the germline V gene are LNHDA and SQIVND (reference sequence). The CDR3 is made up of 15 amino acids. Trimming removed 6 bases from V and 4 bases from J; junction bases left unmatched: 7. CDR3 sequence reads: CASSPGQGFNQPQHF. The CDR3 DNA follows: TGTGCCAGTAGCCCGGGACAGGGCTTTAATCAGCCCCAGCATTTT.

This clone was seen just once. The chain links TRBV18 to TRBJ2-3, with D possibly being TRBD2 (6 bases). V lost 3 bases, J lost 5 bases, and 15 bases lay in between. CDR1 and CDR2 (germline): KGHSH, LQKENI. This CDR3 region has 15 residues. In nucleotides, the CDR3 is TGTGCCAGCTCACCCCAAGGAGGGGTGGGAGATACGCAGTATTTT. Translation: CASSPQGGVGDTQYF.

There are a few counts of this clone. The V and J genes are TRBV30 and TRBJ2-1; the match to TRBD2 covers 10 bases. Germline lookup yields CDR1 GTSNPN and CDR2 SVGIG (reference sequence). Germline trimming cut 0 bases from V and 3 bases from J; bases unmatched to any gene: 2. The CDR3 totals 15 residues. Here the CDR3 reads CAWSVLAGDYNEQFF. CDR3 DNA sequence: TGTGCCTGGAGTGTGCTAGCGGGAGACTACAATGAGCAGTTCTTC.

In this sample, this clone turned up a few times. The chain is built from TRBV7-2 and TRBJ1-2, with TRBD1 matching 10 bases. Germline V gene sequence: CDR1 SGHTA, CDR2 FQGNSA. The CDR3 is made up of 15 amino acids. With 9 bases clipped from V and 4 bases from J, the junction kept 11 bases outside the gene matches. For the CDR3, the DNA is TGTGCCAGGGTTTCGGCGACAGGGGGCACCTATGGCTACACCTTC. Translated: CARVSATGGTYGYTF.

This chain links TRBV18 with TRBJ2-6; D perhaps matches TRBD1 (5 bases). Germline CDR1 and CDR2: KGHSH and LQKENI. The CDR3 spans 16 residues. The V end was cut by 4 bases, the J end by 4 bases, with 14 bases between. CDR3 amino acids: CASSLLKGNGANVLTF. The CDR3 DNA follows: TGTGCCAGCTCACTTTTAAAGGGGAACGGGGCCAACGTCCTGACTTTC.